One sample yielded the 27 T cell receptor beta chains listed below, sequenced in a study of cytomegalovirus exposure and HLA in healthy donors. Data came from immunoSEQ multiplex PCR; TCRdb stores just in-frame clones and leaves some out. The sample includes about 78,000 clones, about 96% of them seen just once. Sequencing was performed on PBMCs. These receptors were taken from a man aged 18 to 30 in good health and CMV-seropositive.

This rearrangement joins TRBV5-1 to TRBJ1-5; no clear D gene. This CDR3 has 13 residues. Germline V gives CDR1 SGHRS, CDR2 YFSETQ. V was shortened by 5 bases and J by 0 bases, with 6 bases between the two germline ends. As DNA, the CDR3 is TGCGCCAGCAGAGGAGGTAGCAATCAGCCCCAGCATTTT. Protein product: CASRGGSNQPQHF. The full variable domain, its missing parts supplied by reference TRBV5-1 and TRBJ1-5, is KAGVTQTPRYLIKTRGQQVTLSCSPISGHRSVSWYQQTPGQGLQFLFEYFSETQRNKGNFPGRFSGRQFSNSRSEMNVSTLELGDSALYLCASRGGSNQPQHFGDGTRLSIL.

V is TRBV2 and J is TRBJ2-2; a weak D match, TRBD1 (6 bases). V gave up 4 bases and J gave up 5 bases, with 8 bases separating them. The germline V gene has CDR1 SNHLY and CDR2 FYNNEI. The CDR3 covers 13 residues. In nucleotides, the CDR3 is TGTGCCAGCAGTGTTCAGGGGACCGGGGAGCTGTTTTTT. Its translation: CASSVQGTGELFF.

The chain recombines TRBV6-5 with TRBJ2-7, with D maybe TRBD2 (5 bases). The CDR3 covers 13 residues. Trimming stripped 6 bases from V and 4 bases from J, with 13 bases between. Germline V lookup: CDR1 MNHEY, CDR2 SVGAGI. CDR3 in amino acids: CASSQRREYEQYF. The CDR3 DNA is TGTGCCAGCAGCCAGCGACGGGAATACGAGCAGTACTTC.

This clone was seen a single time. The gene calls are TRBV7-9 and TRBJ2-1, with a possible D match to TRBD2 (6 bases). V was shortened by 5 bases and J by 9 bases, with 11 bases between the two germline ends. CDR1 and CDR2 from the germline V gene are SEHNR and FQNEAQ (reference sequence). The CDR3 extends over 12 amino acids. The CDR3 DNA follows: TGTGCCAGCAGCACGACGGGACTTGAGCAGTTCTTC. Its translation: CASSTTGLEQFF.

The V and J genes are TRBV7-8 and TRBJ2-5; 7 positions match TRBD1. From germline, CDR1 is SGHVS and CDR2 FQNEAQ. V lost 5 bases, J lost 5 bases, and 8 bases stayed unmatched. There are 14 residues in the CDR3. CDR3 sequence reads: CASSAGRGWETQYF. As DNA, the CDR3 is TGTGCCAGCAGCGCCGGCAGGGGGTGGGAGACCCAGTACTTC.

The V gene is TRBV9, the J gene TRBJ2-2, with TRBD1 as a possible D gene (6 bases). CDR3 length: 20 amino acids. Per germline, CDR1 SGDLS and CDR2 YYNGEE. The V and J ends lost 0 bases and 3 bases respectively, with 24 bases between them. The CDR3 DNA reads TGTGCCAGCAGCGTAGAGTTACCAGGGACAAGTGTGGCGGACACCGGGGAGCTGTTTTTT. Translated: CASSVELPGTSVADTGELFF.

V and J are TRBV6-4 and TRBJ2-1, with 9 bases that match TRBD2. The V and J ends lost 3 bases and 6 bases, in that order; junction bases with no gene match: 3. Germline V lookup: CDR1 MRHNA, CDR2 SNTAGT. The CDR3 consists of 14 residues. The CDR3 spells CASSEGSGSNEQFF. CDR3 DNA: TGTGCCAGCAGTGAGGGTAGCGGGAGCAATGAGCAGTTCTTC.

The chain couples TRBV6-1 to TRBJ1-3; no firm D call. CDR3 size: 13 residues. Trimming shortened V by 6 bases and J by 0 bases, and 6 bases separated the two germline ends. Germline V gene sequence: CDR1 MNHNS, CDR2 SASEGT. The CDR3 DNA reads as TGTGCCAGCAGCCTTAACTCTGGAAACACCATATATTTT. Translation: CASSLNSGNTIYF.

This clone was counted a single time. The rearrangement links TRBV25-1 to TRBJ2-4; D might be TRBD2 (5 bases). The CDR3 runs to 15 residues. Germline CDR1 and CDR2: MGHDK and SYGVNS. With 8 bases removed from V and 0 bases from J, the gap between germline ends came to 14 bases. The CDR3 nucleotides read TGTGCCAGCGGAGGCAGTTCGCTAGCCAAAAACATTCAGTACTTC. Residues: CASGGSSLAKNIQYF.

This chain links TRBV19 with TRBJ2-7; TRBD2 aligns across 7 bases. The ends lost 7 bases at V and 6 bases at J; junction bases unmatched: 18. This CDR3 contains 16 residues. Germline loops: CDR1 LNHDA, CDR2 SQIVND (reference sequence). In nucleotides, the CDR3 is TGTGCCAGTACCCCTGGGGGGGAGAGTCTAAAGGGCGAGCAGTACTTC. Residues: CASTPGGESLKGEQYF.

The V gene is TRBV28, the J gene TRBJ2-7, with TRBD1 as a possible D gene (6 bases). V shed 8 bases and J shed 2 bases, with 10 bases lying between them. This CDR3 has 12 amino acids. Germline V CDR1 and CDR2: MDHEN, SYDVKM. The CDR3 loop is CASGTQAYEQYF. As DNA, the CDR3 is TGTGCCAGCGGGACACAAGCCTACGAGCAGTACTTC. The variable domain in full, with the rest retrieved from reference TRBV28 and TRBJ2-7, is DVKVTQSSRYLVKRTGEKVFLECVQDMDHENMFWYRQDPGLGLRLIYFSYDVKMKEKGDIPEGYSVSREKKERFSLILESASTNQTSMYLCASGTQAYEQYFGPGTRLTVT.

The chain employs TRBV6-1 and TRBJ2-3, with TRBD1 matching 10 bases. The V gene's germline CDR1 is MNHNS and CDR2 SASEGT. The CDR3 runs 14 residues. The CDR3 sequence is CRGGTGVGTDTQYF. DNA of the CDR3: TGTAGAGGGGGGACAGGGGTGGGCACAGATACGCAGTATTTT.

The V gene is TRBV4-1, the J gene TRBJ1-3; D unclear. The V end lost 6 bases, the J end lost 0 bases, and 12 bases lay between the germline ends. The CDR3 extends over 15 amino acids. The germline V gene encodes CDR1 MGHRA and CDR2 YSYEKL. CDR3 DNA sequence: TGCGCCAGCAGGAGTTACTCGAGCTCTGGAAACACCATATATTTT. The encoded protein is CASRSYSSSGNTIYF.

The V gene is TRBV7-8, the J gene TRBJ1-2, with 9 bases fitting TRBD1. The CDR3 is made up of 15 amino acids. Trimming at V came to 6 bases and at J to 4 bases, leaving 9 bases not matched to a gene. Germline V lookup: CDR1 SGHVS, CDR2 FQNEAQ. DNA for the CDR3: TGTGCCAGCAGAGACGGGACAGGGTTCGGCTATGGCTACACCTTC. The encoded protein is CASRDGTGFGYGYTF.

J is TRBJ2-7 and V is TRBV7-8, with D perhaps TRBD1 (6 bases). The CDR3 covers 14 residues. Germline-derived CDR1 and CDR2 are SGHVS and FQNEAQ. The germline V and J ends were trimmed by 3 bases and 6 bases, with 15 bases remaining between them. The CDR3 DNA is TGTGCCAGCAGCTTTGAAAGGGGGTTAAGCGAGCAGTACTTC. Translated: CASSFERGLSEQYF.

The V gene is TRBV4-2, the J gene TRBJ1-5, with D unclear. Germline V lookup: CDR1 LGHNA, CDR2 YNFKEQ. With 5 bases removed from V and 5 bases from J, the gap between germline ends came to 10 bases. The CDR3 covers 13 residues. The CDR3 is CASSSQVDQPQHF. In DNA, the CDR3 is TGTGCCAGCAGCAGTCAGGTGGATCAGCCCCAGCATTTT.

This chain connects TRBV14 to TRBJ1-1, with D perhaps matching TRBD1 (6 bases). V gave up 2 bases and J gave up 5 bases, with 12 bases separating them. The CDR3 has 14 amino acids. Germline V lookup: CDR1 SGHDN, CDR2 FVKESK. Here the CDR3 DNA reads TGTGCCAGCAGCCAACAAGGGGGATGGACTGAAGCTTTCTTT. Protein sequence: CASSQQGGWTEAFF.

The rearrangement links TRBV9 to TRBJ2-5; 9 bases align to TRBD1. The CDR3 loop spans 15 amino acids. Germline CDR1 and CDR2: SGDLS and YYNGEE. Trimming at V came to 0 bases and at J to 2 bases, leaving 2 bases not matched to a gene. The CDR3 loop is CASSVGDREQETQYF. The CDR3 DNA follows: TGTGCCAGCAGCGTAGGGGACAGGGAGCAAGAGACCCAGTACTTC. Based on the CDR3 plus reference TRBV9 and TRBJ2-5, the full variable domain is DSGVTQTPKHLITATGQRVTLRCSPRSGDLSVYWYQQSLDQGLQFLIQYYNGEERAKGNILERFSAQQFPDLHSELNLSSLELGDSALYFCASSVGDREQETQYFGPGTRLLVL.

The rearrangement links TRBV5-4 to TRBJ2-7; perhaps TRBD2 as D (6 bases). Per the germline V gene, CDR1 is SGHNT and CDR2 is YYREEE (reference sequence). CDR3 size: 12 residues. The V end lost 4 bases, the J end lost 3 bases, and 8 bases lay between the germline ends. CDR3 nucleotides: TGTGCCAGCAGCCTTAGCGGCTACGAGCAGTACTTC. This gives the protein CASSLSGYEQYF.

This chain uses TRBV7-2 with TRBJ2-5, with 7 bases matching TRBD2. Losses at the gene ends were 2 bases for V and 4 bases for J; bases not matched to a gene: 4. The CDR3 runs to 14 residues. CDR1 is SGHTA and CDR2 is FQGNSA in the germline V gene. The CDR3 coding sequence is TGTGCCAGCAGCTTATCTCGCGGGAGAGAGACCCAGTACTTC. Translation: CASSLSRGRETQYF.

The rearrangement uses TRBV27 and TRBJ2-7; possibly TRBD1 for D (6 bases). This CDR3 is built from 13 residues. Germline CDR1 is MNHEY and CDR2 is SMNVEV (reference sequence). The germline V and J ends were trimmed by 6 bases and 5 bases, with 14 bases remaining between them. The CDR3 nucleotides read TGTGCCAGCAGCTACCAGGGGATCCACGAGCAGTACTTC. Translation gives CASSYQGIHEQYF.

The J gene is TRBJ2-5, the V gene TRBV18; a weak D match, TRBD2 (5 bases). The CDR3 runs to 14 residues. Germline assignment: CDR1 KGHSH and CDR2 LQKENI. With 2 bases removed from V and 4 bases from J, the gap between germline ends came to 11 bases. This chain's CDR3 is CASSPRPEAETQYF. CDR3 DNA sequence: TGTGCCAGCTCACCAAGACCGGAGGCAGAGACCCAGTACTTC.

The chain uses TRBV27 and TRBJ2-5, with 8 bases fitting TRBD2. CDR1 and CDR2 (germline): MNHEY, SMNVEV (reference sequence). The CDR3 runs 15 residues. The V and J ends lost 5 bases and 4 bases, in that order; junction bases with no gene match: 9. This chain's CDR3 is CASSPRTSWRETQYF. The CDR3 DNA follows: TGTGCCAGCAGTCCCCGGACTAGCTGGAGAGAGACCCAGTACTTC.

The chain joins TRBV30 to TRBJ2-7; 14 positions match TRBD2. With V trimmed by 2 bases and J by 1 base, 13 bases remained unmatched. Looked up from germline, CDR1 is GTSNPN and CDR2 is SVGIG (reference sequence). The CDR3 runs to 19 residues. The CDR3 spells CAWSTPGLAGVALSYEQYF. The CDR3 nucleotides are TGTGCCTGGAGTACCCCGGGACTAGCGGGAGTGGCGCTTTCCTACGAGCAGTACTTC.

J is TRBJ1-3 and V is TRBV2; TRBD1 might be the D (6 bases). The CDR3 has 15 amino acids. Trimming left V 5 bases short and J 3 bases short, with 14 bases between. In germline, CDR1 is SNHLY, CDR2 FYNNEI. CDR3: CASSPPGADGNTIYF. The CDR3 bases are TGTGCCAGCAGTCCCCCAGGGGCGGATGGAAACACCATATATTTT. Based on the CDR3 plus reference TRBV2 and TRBJ1-3, the full variable domain is EPEVTQTPSHQVTQMGQEVILRCVPISNHLYFYWYRQILGQKVEFLVSFYNNEISEKSEIFDDQFSVERPDGSNFTLKIRSTKLEDSAMYFCASSPPGADGNTIYFGEGSWLTVV.

This clone showed up just a few times. The J gene is TRBJ2-7, the V gene TRBV5-1; D ambiguous. CDR3 length equals 14 residues. V lost 0 bases, J lost 5 bases, and 12 bases lay in between. Germline V CDR1 and CDR2: SGHRS, YFSETQ. CDR3 in DNA: TGCGCCAGCAGCTTGGACCTAACCCCCCACGAGCAGTACTTC. It encodes CASSLDLTPHEQYF.

The rearrangement uses TRBV6-5 and TRBJ2-5; TRBD1 matches 9 bases. Germline CDR1 is MNHEY and CDR2 is SVGAGI. V lost 4 bases and J lost 1; bases outside the gene matches: 7. The CDR3 spans 16 residues. In DNA form, the CDR3 reads TGTGCCAGCAGTTTCGGGACAGGGTGGTTCCAAGAGACCCAGTACTTC. It translates to CASSFGTGWFQETQYF.